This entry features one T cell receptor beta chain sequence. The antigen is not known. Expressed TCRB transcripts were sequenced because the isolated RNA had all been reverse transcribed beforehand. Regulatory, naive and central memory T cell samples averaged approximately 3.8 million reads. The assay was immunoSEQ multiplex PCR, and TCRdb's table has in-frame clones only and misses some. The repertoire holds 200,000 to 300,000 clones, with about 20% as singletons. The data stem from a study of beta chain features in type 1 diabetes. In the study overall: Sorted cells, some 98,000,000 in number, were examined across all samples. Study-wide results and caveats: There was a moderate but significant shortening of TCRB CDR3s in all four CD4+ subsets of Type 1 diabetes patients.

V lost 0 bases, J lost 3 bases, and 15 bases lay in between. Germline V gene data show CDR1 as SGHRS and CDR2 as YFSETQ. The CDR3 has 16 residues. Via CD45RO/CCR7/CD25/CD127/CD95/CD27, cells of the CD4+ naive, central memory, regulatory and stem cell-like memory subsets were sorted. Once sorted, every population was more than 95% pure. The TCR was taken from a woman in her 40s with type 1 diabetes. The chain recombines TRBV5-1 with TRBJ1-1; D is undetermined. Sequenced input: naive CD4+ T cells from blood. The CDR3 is CASSLAPQTGYTEAFF. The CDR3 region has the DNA TGCGCCAGCAGCTTGGCCCCCCAGACGGGGTACACTGAAGCTTTCTTT.